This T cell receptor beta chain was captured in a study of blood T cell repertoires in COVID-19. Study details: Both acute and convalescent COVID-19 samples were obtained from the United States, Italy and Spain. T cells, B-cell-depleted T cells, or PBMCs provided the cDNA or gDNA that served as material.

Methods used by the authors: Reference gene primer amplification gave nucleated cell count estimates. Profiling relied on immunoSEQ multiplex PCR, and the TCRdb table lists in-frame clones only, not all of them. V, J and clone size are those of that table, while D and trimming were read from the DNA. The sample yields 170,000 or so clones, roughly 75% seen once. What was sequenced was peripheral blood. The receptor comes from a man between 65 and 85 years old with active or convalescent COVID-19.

The DNA for the CDR3 is TGTGCCAGCCGAGCAGGGGACTACTCCGAAAAACTGTTTTTT. It specifies CASRAGDYSEKLFF. J is TRBJ1-4 and V is TRBV2, with D perhaps matching TRBD1 (6 bases). The CDR3 is 14 amino acids. Trimming stripped 8 bases from V and 8 bases from J, with 18 bases between. Germline assignment: CDR1 SNHLY and CDR2 FYNNEI. Based on the CDR3 plus reference TRBV2 and TRBJ1-4, the full variable domain is EPEVTQTPSHQVTQMGQEVILRCVPISNHLYFYWYRQILGQKVEFLVSFYNNEISEKSEIFDDQFSVERPDGSNFTLKIRSTKLEDSAMYFCASRAGDYSEKLFFGSGTQLSVL.